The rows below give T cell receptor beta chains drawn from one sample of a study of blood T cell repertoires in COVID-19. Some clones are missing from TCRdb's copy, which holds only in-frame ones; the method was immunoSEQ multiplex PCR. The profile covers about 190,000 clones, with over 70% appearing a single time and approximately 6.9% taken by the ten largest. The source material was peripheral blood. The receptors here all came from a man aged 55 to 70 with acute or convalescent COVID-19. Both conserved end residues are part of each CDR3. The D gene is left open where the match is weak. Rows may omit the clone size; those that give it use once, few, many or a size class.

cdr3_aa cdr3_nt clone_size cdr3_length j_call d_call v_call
CASSPQGGSAEAFF TGTGCCAGCAGCCCCCAGGGGGGTTCGGCTGAAGCTTTCTTT NA 14 TRBJ1-1 TRBD1 TRBV7-3
CASSLHGRKTDTQYF TGTGCCAGCAGTTTACACGGGAGGAAGACAGATACGCAGTATTTT NA 15 TRBJ2-3 TRBD2 TRBV27
CASSLVRGQGSGNQPQHF TGTGCCAGCAGCTTGGTCCGGGGACAGGGCAGTGGAAATCAGCCCCAGCATTTT NA 18 TRBJ1-5 TRBD1 TRBV5-6
CASSSWTGAEKLFF TGCGCCAGCAGCTCCTGGACAGGGGCCGAAAAACTGTTTTTT NA 14 TRBJ1-4 TRBD1 TRBV5-1
CASGTLAGVTRSIHEQYF TGTGCCAGCGGTACCCTAGCGGGAGTTACACGCTCCATCCACGAGCAGTACTTC NA 18 TRBJ2-7 TRBD2 TRBV27
CASRLSGTGGMGHGYTF TGTGCAAGTCGCTTATCCGGGACAGGGGGCATGGGGCATGGCTACACCTTC NA 17 TRBJ1-2 NA TRBV12-2
CASGLILQGGWPTINSPLHF TGTGCTAGTGGTTTAATCCTACAGGGGGGTTGGCCGACTATTAATTCACCCCTCCACTTT NA 20 TRBJ1-6 TRBD1 TRBV12-5
CASSQPGSNTEAFF TGTGCCAGCAGCCAGCCGGGATCTAACACTGAAGCTTTCTTT NA 14 TRBJ1-1 NA TRBV3-1/TRBV3-2
CAAGWDRENGELFF TGTGCCGCCGGTTGGGACAGGGAGAACGGGGAGCTGTTTTTT NA 14 TRBJ2-2 TRBD1 TRBV10-3
CSASMSGFLGTEAFF TGCAGTGCTAGTATGTCAGGGTTTTTGGGCACTGAAGCTTTCTTT NA 15 TRBJ1-1 NA TRBV20-1
CASRDNTVVYGYTF TGTGCCAGCAGGGACAACACAGTAGTCTATGGCTACACCTTC few 14 TRBJ1-2 NA TRBV5-4
CARSHLGRNQPQHF TGTGCCAGAAGCCACCTTGGCCGCAATCAGCCCCAGCATTTT few 14 TRBJ1-5 NA TRBV7-5
CASSDEPGGPDTQYF TGTGCCAGCAGTGATGAGCCCGGAGGCCCAGATACGCAGTATTTT NA 15 TRBJ2-3 NA TRBV5-4
CAGHLSGRATGELFF TGTGCCGGACACCTGAGCGGGAGAGCCACCGGGGAGCTGTTTTTT NA 15 TRBJ2-2 TRBD2 TRBV6-5
CASSVTSSTDTQYF TGTGCCAGCAGCGTGACTAGCAGCACAGATACGCAGTATTTT NA 14 TRBJ2-3 TRBD2 TRBV9
CASSRTSGENTGELFF TGTGCCAGCAGCCGCACTAGCGGGGAGAACACCGGGGAGCTGTTTTTT NA 16 TRBJ2-2 TRBD2 TRBV11-2
CASSRLAGAGDEQFF TGTGCCAGCAGCCGACTAGCGGGAGCTGGTGATGAGCAGTTCTTC NA 15 TRBJ2-1 TRBD2 TRBV6-5
CASSRSHTGTGIEQFF TGTGCCAGCAGTCGATCTCATACCGGGACAGGGATTGAGCAGTTCTTC NA 16 TRBJ2-1 TRBD1 TRBV7-3
CASSGTSGAFNEQFF TGTGCCAGCAGTGGGACTAGCGGAGCCTTCAATGAGCAGTTCTTC NA 15 TRBJ2-1 TRBD2 TRBV25-1
CASSPKPEGLDSPLHF TGTGCCAGCAGCCCGAAACCAGAGGGCTTGGATTCACCCCTCCACTTT few 16 TRBJ1-6 NA TRBV5-4
CAWSIRQGASGYTF TGTGCCTGGAGTATCCGACAGGGGGCTTCGGGCTACACCTTC NA 14 TRBJ1-2 TRBD1 TRBV30
CASSARQGAFDSPLHF TGTGCCAGCAGCGCAAGACAGGGGGCGTTCGATTCACCCCTCCACTTT NA 16 TRBJ1-6 TRBD1 TRBV9
CASSLDWPGVGYGYTF TGTGCCAGCAGCTTAGATTGGCCGGGAGTGGGCTATGGCTACACCTTC NA 16 TRBJ1-2 NA TRBV11-2
CASSRTGGFTEAFF TGCGCCAGCAGCCGGACAGGGGGGTTCACTGAAGCTTTCTTT NA 14 TRBJ1-1 TRBD1 TRBV4-1
CASSLAGLEGGTQYF TGTGCCAGCAGCTTGGCTGGACTAGAGGGCGGGACCCAGTACTTC NA 15 TRBJ2-5 TRBD2 TRBV5-4
CATSPAGQGTYEQYF TGTGCCACCAGTCCCGCAGGACAAGGGACCTACGAGCAGTACTTC NA 15 TRBJ2-7 NA TRBV15
CASSRDNDQPQHF TGTGCCAGCAGCCGGGACAACGATCAGCCCCAGCATTTT NA 13 TRBJ1-5 NA TRBV7-9
CASSEGQGQETQYF TGCGCCAGCAGCGAGGGACAGGGCCAAGAGACCCAGTACTTC NA 14 TRBJ2-5 TRBD1 TRBV5-1
CASSQAGISSGNTIYF TGTGCCAGCAGCCAAGCCGGGATATCATCTGGAAACACCATATATTTT NA 16 TRBJ1-3 NA TRBV5-5
CASSRVPYEQYF TGCGCCAGCAGCCGCGTCCCCTACGAGCAGTACTTC NA 12 TRBJ2-7 NA TRBV5-1
CASSDRDSRRF TGTGCCAGCAGTGACCGGGACAGTCGGCGCTTC NA 11 TRBJ2-7 TRBD1 TRBV2
CASSPLGAETQYF TGTGCCAGCAGCCCGTTAGGGGCAGAGACCCAGTACTTC few 13 TRBJ2-5 NA TRBV6-5